This T cell receptor beta chain was recovered during a study of T cells after yellow fever vaccination. TCRdb itself ran the 5' RACE reads through MiXCR, one entry per CDR3 protein. The sample records roughly 240,000 distinct CDR3 sequences, over 6.5% being singletons. In germline, CDR1 is MNHNS, CDR2 SASEGT. CDR3 size: 16 residues. V shed 5 bases and J 4 bases; nucleotides not matched to a gene: 8. The table lists this clonotype with many counts. The J gene is TRBJ2-5, the V gene TRBV6-1, with 12 positions matching TRBD2. This sample comprised CD4+ T cells sorted from PBMCs, obtained on the day of the yellow fever booster vaccination. The receptor's source is a man under 40 who received the YFV17D yellow fever vaccine. The DNA for the CDR3 is TGTGCCAGCAGTAGAGAAACTAGCGGGAGGTCAGAGACCCAGTACTTC. As protein: CASSRETSGRSETQYF.